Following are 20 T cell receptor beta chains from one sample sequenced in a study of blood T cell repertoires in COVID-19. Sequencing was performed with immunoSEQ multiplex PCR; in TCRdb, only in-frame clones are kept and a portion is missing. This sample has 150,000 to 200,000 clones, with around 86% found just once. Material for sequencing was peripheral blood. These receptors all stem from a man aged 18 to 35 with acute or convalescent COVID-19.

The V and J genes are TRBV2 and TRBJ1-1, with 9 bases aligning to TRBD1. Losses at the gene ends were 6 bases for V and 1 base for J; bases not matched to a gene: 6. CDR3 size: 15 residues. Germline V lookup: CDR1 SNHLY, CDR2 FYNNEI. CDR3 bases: TGTGCCAGCAGACGTAGGACAGGGGAGAACACTGAAGCTTTCTTT. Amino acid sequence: CASRRRTGENTEAFF.

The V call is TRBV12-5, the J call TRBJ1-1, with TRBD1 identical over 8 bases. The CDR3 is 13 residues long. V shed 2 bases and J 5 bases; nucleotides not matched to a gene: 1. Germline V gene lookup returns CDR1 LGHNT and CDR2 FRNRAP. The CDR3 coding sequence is TGTGCTAGTGGTTTGACAGGGGGGACTGAAGCTTTCTTT. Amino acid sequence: CASGLTGGTEAFF.

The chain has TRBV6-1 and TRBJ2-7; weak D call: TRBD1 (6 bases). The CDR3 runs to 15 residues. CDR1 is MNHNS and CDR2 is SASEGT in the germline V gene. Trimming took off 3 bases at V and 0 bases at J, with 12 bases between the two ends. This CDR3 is CASSEPGQSSYEQYF. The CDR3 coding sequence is TGTGCCAGCAGTGAGCCCGGACAGAGCTCCTACGAGCAGTACTTC.

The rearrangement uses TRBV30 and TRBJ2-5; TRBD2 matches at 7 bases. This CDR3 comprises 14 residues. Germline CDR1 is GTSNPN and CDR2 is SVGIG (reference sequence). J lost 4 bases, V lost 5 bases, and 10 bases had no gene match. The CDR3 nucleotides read TGTGCCTGGTCCCCTAGCGGCTCCCCAGAGACCCAGTACTTC. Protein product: CAWSPSGSPETQYF.

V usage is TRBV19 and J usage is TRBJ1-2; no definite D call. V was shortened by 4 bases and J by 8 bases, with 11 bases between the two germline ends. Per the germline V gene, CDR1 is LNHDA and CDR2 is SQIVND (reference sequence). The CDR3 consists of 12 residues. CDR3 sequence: CASSSRTEGYTF. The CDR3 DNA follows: TGTGCCAGTAGTAGCCGGACTGAGGGCTACACCTTC. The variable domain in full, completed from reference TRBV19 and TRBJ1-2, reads DGGITQSPKYLFRKEGQNVTLSCEQNLNHDAMYWYRQDPGQGLRLIYYSQIVNDFQKGDIAEGYSVSREKKESFPLTVTSAQKNPTAFYLCASSSRTEGYTFGSGTRLTVV.

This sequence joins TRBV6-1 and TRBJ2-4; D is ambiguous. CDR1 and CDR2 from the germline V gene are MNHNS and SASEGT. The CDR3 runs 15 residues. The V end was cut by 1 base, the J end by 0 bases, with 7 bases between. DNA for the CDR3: TGTGCCAGCAGTGAAGGATTACTAGCCAAAAACATTCAGTACTTC. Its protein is CASSEGLLAKNIQYF.

For the CDR3, the DNA is TGTGCCAGTAGTACAGGACTAGCGGGCACAGATACGCAGTATTTT. It is translated as CASSTGLAGTDTQYF. V is TRBV19 and J is TRBJ2-3, with 10 bases that match TRBD2. The CDR3 has 15 amino acids. The J segment lost 1 base and the V segment lost 4 bases, leaving 2 bases of the junction unmatched. From germline, CDR1 is LNHDA and CDR2 SQIVND (reference sequence).

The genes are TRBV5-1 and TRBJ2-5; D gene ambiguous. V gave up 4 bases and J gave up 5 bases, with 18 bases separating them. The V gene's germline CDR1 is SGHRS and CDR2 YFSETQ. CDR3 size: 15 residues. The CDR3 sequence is CASSPGRNGWETQYF. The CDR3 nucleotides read TGCGCCAGCAGCCCGGGTCGGAATGGGTGGGAGACCCAGTACTTC.

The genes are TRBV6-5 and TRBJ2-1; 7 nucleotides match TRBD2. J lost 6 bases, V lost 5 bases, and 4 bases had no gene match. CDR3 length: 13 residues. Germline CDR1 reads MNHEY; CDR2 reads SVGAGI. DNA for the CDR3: TGTGCCAGCAGTCCGACTAGCTCCAATGAGCAGTTCTTC. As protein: CASSPTSSNEQFF.

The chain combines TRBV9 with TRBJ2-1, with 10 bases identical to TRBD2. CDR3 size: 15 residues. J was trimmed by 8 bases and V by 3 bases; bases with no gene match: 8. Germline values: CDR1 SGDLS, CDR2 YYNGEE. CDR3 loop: CASSALAGGKDEQFF. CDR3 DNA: TGTGCCAGCAGCGCCTTAGCGGGGGGTAAAGATGAGCAGTTCTTC. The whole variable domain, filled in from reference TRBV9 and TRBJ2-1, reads DSGVTQTPKHLITATGQRVTLRCSPRSGDLSVYWYQQSLDQGLQFLIQYYNGEERAKGNILERFSAQQFPDLHSELNLSSLELGDSALYFCASSALAGGKDEQFFGPGTRLTVL.

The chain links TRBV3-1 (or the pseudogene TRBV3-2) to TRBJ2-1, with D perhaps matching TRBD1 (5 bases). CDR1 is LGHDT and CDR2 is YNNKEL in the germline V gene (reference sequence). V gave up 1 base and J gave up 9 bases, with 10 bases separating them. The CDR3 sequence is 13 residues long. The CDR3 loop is CASSQGGQAEQFF. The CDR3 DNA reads TGTGCCAGCAGCCAAGGAGGACAAGCTGAGCAGTTCTTC.

CDR3 in amino acids: CASRDGTGGGELFF. CDR3 DNA: TGTGCCAGCAGGGATGGGACAGGGGGCGGGGAGCTGTTTTTT. The rearrangement links TRBV6-6 to TRBJ2-2, with 11 bases lining up with TRBD1. V dropped 6 bases and J dropped 7; count of bases not matched to a gene: 4. The CDR3 loop spans 14 amino acids. Germline V gives CDR1 MNHNY, CDR2 SVGAGI (reference sequence).

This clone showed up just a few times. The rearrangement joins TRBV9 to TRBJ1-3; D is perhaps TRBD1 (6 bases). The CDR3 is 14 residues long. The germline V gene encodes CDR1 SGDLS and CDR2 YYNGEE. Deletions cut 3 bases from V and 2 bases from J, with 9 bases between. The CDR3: CASSAQGPGNTIYF. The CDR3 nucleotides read TGTGCCAGCAGCGCACAGGGACCTGGAAACACCATATATTTT.

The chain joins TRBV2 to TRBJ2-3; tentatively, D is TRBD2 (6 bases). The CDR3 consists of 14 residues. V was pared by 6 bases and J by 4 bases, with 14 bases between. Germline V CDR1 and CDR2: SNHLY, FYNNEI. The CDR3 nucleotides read TGTGCCAGCAGCGCTAGCGAGATTCCAGATACGCAGTATTTT. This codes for CASSASEIPDTQYF.

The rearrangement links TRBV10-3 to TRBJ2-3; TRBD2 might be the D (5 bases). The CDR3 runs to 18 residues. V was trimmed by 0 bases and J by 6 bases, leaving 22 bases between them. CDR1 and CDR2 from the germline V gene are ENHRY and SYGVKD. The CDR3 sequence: CAISESVASGSPRDTQYF. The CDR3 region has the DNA TGTGCCATCAGTGAGTCGGTCGCGAGCGGTTCCCCTCGGGATACGCAGTATTTT.

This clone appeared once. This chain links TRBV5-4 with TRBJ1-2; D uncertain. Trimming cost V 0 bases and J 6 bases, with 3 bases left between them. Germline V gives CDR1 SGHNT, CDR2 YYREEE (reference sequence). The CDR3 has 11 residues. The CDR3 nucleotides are TGTGCCAGCAGCTTGGCCGATGGCTACACCTTC. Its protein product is CASSLADGYTF.

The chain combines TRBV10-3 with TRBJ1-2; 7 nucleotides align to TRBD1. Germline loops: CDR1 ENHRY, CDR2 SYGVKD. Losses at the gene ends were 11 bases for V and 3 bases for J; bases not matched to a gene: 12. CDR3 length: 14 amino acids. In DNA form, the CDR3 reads TGTGCCTCCCAGGACCAGGGGGTATACTATGGCTACACCTTC. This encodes CASQDQGVYYGYTF.

CDR3 loop: CASSHYSTEAFF. CDR3 nucleotide sequence: TGTGCCAGCAGCCACTACAGCACTGAAGCTTTCTTT. The chain carries TRBV3-1 (or the pseudogene TRBV3-2) and TRBJ1-1; D gene unclear. The V end was cut by 3 bases, the J end by 4 bases, with 6 bases between. Germline V lookup: CDR1 LGHDT, CDR2 YNNKEL (reference sequence). The CDR3 sequence is 12 residues long.

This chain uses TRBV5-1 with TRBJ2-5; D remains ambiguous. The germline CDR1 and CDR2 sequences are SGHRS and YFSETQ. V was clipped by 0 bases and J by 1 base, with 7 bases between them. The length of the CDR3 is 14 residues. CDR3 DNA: TGCGCCAGCAGCTTGGAGACGGGCCAAGAGACCCAGTACTTC. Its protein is CASSLETGQETQYF. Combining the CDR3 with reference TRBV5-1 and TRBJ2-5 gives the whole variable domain KAGVTQTPRYLIKTRGQQVTLSCSPISGHRSVSWYQQTPGQGLQFLFEYFSETQRNKGNFPGRFSGRQFSNSRSEMNVSTLELGDSALYLCASSLETGQETQYFGPGTRLLVL.

For the CDR3, the DNA is TGTGCCAGCAGCTTAGCGGAGCGAGCCAAAAACATTCAGTACTTC. This sequence encodes CASSLAERAKNIQYF. The chain employs TRBV7-9 and TRBJ2-4; D gene uncertain. The germline V and J ends were trimmed by 0 bases and 0 bases, with 6 bases remaining between them. The CDR3 sequence is 15 residues long. Germline V gene data show CDR1 as SEHNR and CDR2 as FQNEAQ (reference sequence).